This record looks at one T cell receptor beta chain sequence and its context. In its sample, this clone was seen a few times. Its specific antigen is unknown. It has no much larger one-base neighbor in the sample; base qualities were not kept. A distance of 16 bases separates the germline ends of V and J, which lose 6 bases and 3 bases respectively. The CDR3 spans 15 residues, from the cysteine through the phenylalanine. The retained sequence is limited to the CDR3, 45 bases, with the frame set at the first base. Reading the germline V gene gives CDR1 MNHEY and CDR2 SVGAGI. The library was generated by the immunoSEQ multiplex PCR assay. For the multiplex PCR, a mixture combining 60 forward primers for TCR Vbeta segments and 13 reverse primers for TCR Jbeta segments was used. The CDR3 region of rearranged TCR beta genes was amplified from genomic DNA by a multiplex PCR assay. The Illumina HiSeq System was used to sequence the amplified TCR beta libraries as 87-base-pair reads. The paper's processing steps were these. A later analysis tallied around 80 million unique TCR beta chains across the 640 or so repertoires, and some 12 million of those chains were shared by two or more donors. To remove PCR and sequencing errors, raw reads were error-corrected and collapsed into unique sequences using a nearest-neighbor algorithm that merged closely related sequences. Alignment of CDR3 sequences to IMGT reference sequences was used to assign V, D and J gene segments. For a sequence to be retained, at least a six-nucleotide match to both a V gene segment and a J gene segment was required. Rearrangements were classified as productive when the CDR3 lacked stop codons and remained in frame with V and J, and all other rearrangements were classified as non-productive. Following IMGT convention, CDR3 was defined as the stretch from the second conserved V-encoded cysteine to the conserved J-encoded phenylalanine. In an earlier analysis of around 600 of the donors, sequences lacking an unambiguous match to a single V gene segment were excluded. An earlier analysis of a few hundred of the donors called V segments functional above 56.7% productive rearrangements and segregating when the between-donor standard deviation exceeded 5%. To diagnose cytomegalovirus status from the catalog of TCR beta chain sequences, a statistical classification framework was built. V and J gene assignment, in a later analysis, came from comparing TCR nucleotide sequences with IMGT/GENE-DB human TR gene sequences. Using the TCRdist pipeline, a later analysis assigned CDR3 sequences along with most-parsimonious VDJ recombination scenarios. In a later analysis, every TCR beta chain was defined by the combination of its CDR3 amino acid sequence and its V-gene family, and reads without a unique V-gene family were dropped. In a later analysis, approximately 640 highly shared, low-generation-probability nucleotide sequences were removed to address suspected cross-contamination and a sequencing artifact. For each public chain, a later analysis derived a clonal expansion index from normalized ranks of inferred template counts within each repertoire. In a later analysis, generation probabilities were computed using a VDJ recombination model fitted to out-of-frame rearrangements, and the results were checked against IGoR. Hypergeometric tests were used in a later analysis to score TCR-TCR, TCR-HLA and TCR-CMV co-occurrence, with a repertoire-size bias correction applied to the TCR pairs. To estimate false discovery rates, a later analysis permuted the HLA or CMV assignments 20 times. In a later analysis, co-occurring TCRs were grouped using DBSCAN, and TCRdist sequence similarity was added for clustering within HLA-allele-positive subsets. Co-occurrence clustering excluded repertoires with fewer than 30,000 or more than 120,000 public chains, plus five with anomalous nucleotide sharing. TCRdb limited this immuneACCESS table to in-frame rearrangements with V and J called. A share of clones is missing; checked studies link under half to unresolved V genes, and the rest is unexplained. The V and J calls and clone size are taken from that table; D and trimming were inferred from the DNA. A total of approximately 140,000 clones appear in this sample, around 73% of them only once. Clones ranked in the top ten supply about 2.6% of the sample.

This entry comes from a study of cytomegalovirus exposure and HLA in healthy donors (dated by TCRdb to about 2017). For context, the study as a whole: In an earlier analysis of under 600 of the donors, approximately 260 Gb of sequence data and roughly 100 million unique TCR beta sequences from about 180 million T cells were reported. Because of strong linkage in the cohort, four or five DR-DQ haplotypes were treated as single units for association and clustering. To decide whether each TCR beta V gene segment behaved as functional or pseudogenic, an earlier analysis of 587 of the donors relied on high-throughput TCR beta sequencing. Genome-wide SNP genotypes for about three fifths of the roughly 670 donors were used in a later genetic analysis, which treated that subset as a discovery cohort. Of the 350 to 450 genotyped donors, 75% to 85% were placed in the genetic ancestry cluster associated with self-reported Caucasian donors. High-throughput TCR immunosequencing, statistical association of individual TCRs with disease status, and machine learning were combined to predict cytomegalovirus infection status. Alongside the repertoire data, information on donor age, sex, ethnicity and CMV serostatus was compiled. Every repertoire in the discovery cohort had been generated on one and the same sequencing platform. An early release covering 550 to 650 HLA-typed donors comprised approximately 300 gigabases of sequencing data and approximately 80 million unique TCR sequences. Rather than drawing on any new phenotypic data, the later analysis identified candidate immune exposures from TCR beta sequences and the way those sequences occurred across donors. On average, roughly 240,000 unique TCR beta nucleotide sequences were sequenced per donor among 300 to 500 genotyped donors of the cohort, with roughly 18% of those sequences being non-productive. HLA typing included class I and class II loci at four-digit resolution. The aim of the study was to test whether cataloging public T cell receptors could identify signatures of past pathogen exposure. To study patterns of TCR occurrence, a later analysis re-analyzed previously published TCR beta repertoires from several hundred donors and added high-resolution HLA genotyping. The number of donors typed differed by locus, with about 629-640 for A, B, C, DRB1 and DQB1, around 560 for DQA1, 606 for DPA1, and some 450 for DPB1. A separate validation cohort of 90 to 150 different subjects was used in addition to the 666-subject first cohort. Using immunosequencing, the study profiled T cell repertoires from 500 to 800 subjects and related those repertoires to cytomegalovirus serostatus.

What the research found in general, with its limitations: In a later analysis, HLA-associated TCR beta chains showed more clonal expansion and lower generation probabilities than non-associated chains that were equally common. In a later analysis, most CMV-associated TCR beta chains were found to appear HLA-restricted, with HLA associations seemingly driven largely by CMV exposure. The classifier was reported to diagnose cytomegalovirus status with high specificity and sensitivity in both the original and validation cohorts. A further reported finding was that TCR beta sequences accurately predicted the HLA-A and HLA-B alleles for most subjects in the first cohort. The authors suggested that the approach could potentially be extended to other disease states and immunological phenotypes. A group of highly shared sequence variants was considered likely to be a technical artifact of the sequencing pipeline. For the cohort, immune exposure information was limited to CMV serostatus. While some public TCRs were present in many individuals, most TCR sequences turned up only very rarely across donors. Several of the top co-occurrence clusters appeared to be linked to parvovirus B19, influenza, CMV and Epstein-Barr virus, according to a later analysis. Roughly uniform sequencing depth across donors was assumed in presence/absence analyses, although this assumption may not hold. A later genetic analysis associated a missense DCLRE1C variant with V-gene and J-gene trimming of TCR beta chains, and an independent cohort replicated the association. According to a later analysis, TCR association rates differed among HLA loci, with DRB1 alleles showing the most associated TCRs and HLA-C alleles showing the fewest. Correlated functional status among segregating V segments might reflect linkage disequilibrium, but an unknown experimental factor could not be ruled out. Over 15 rarely observed V segments, including chromosome 9 orphons, were excluded from the earlier analysis of a few hundred of the donors because counts were too low. Only TCR beta chains were sequenced in this cohort, and the absence of alpha or paired-chain data limited detectable features. In a later genetic analysis, fewer N-insertions in productive TCRs were reported among donors in an Asian-associated ancestry cluster than the roughly 700-donor mean. The study listed 164 TCR beta chains as associated with cytomegalovirus. At a false discovery rate of 0.05, a later analysis linked fewer than 20,000 TCR beta sequences to specific HLA alleles. An earlier analysis of 450 to 750 of the donors showed that most TCR beta V segments appeared in productive rearrangements either about 90% or about 30% of the time, which broadly matched IMGT annotations. Because HLA typing was unavailable for some donors at each locus, only the typed subset was used in association tests. When HLA alleles, especially DR and DQ, strongly co-occurred, attributing TCR associations to individual alleles was difficult. In vitro tests confirmed that a few of the cytomegalovirus-associated TCR beta chains recognize cytomegalovirus antigens. The 87-base-pair reads could not distinguish some IMGT-functional V segments, including TRBV6-2 and TRBV6-3, so those segments were excluded.

The cohort comprised 670 or so healthy bone marrow donors. At the time of sampling, all cohort members were nominally healthy, though unrecorded immune exposures were likely present. CMV serostatus was recorded as positive for just under 300 and negative for about 50% of the roughly 670 cohort members, whereas no CMV serostatus was recorded for the donor in question. A peripheral blood sample was provided by each donor, and peripheral blood mononuclear cells were used for TCR beta sequencing. The Qiagen DNeasy Blood Extraction Kit was used to extract genomic DNA from the blood cell samples. The chain is made from TRBV6-5 and TRBJ2-3, with TRBD2 perhaps the D gene, on 6 matching bases. The sequencing sample was made of PBMCs. This TCR was recovered from a human donor in good health. Here is the DNA: TGTGCCAGCAGCCCCCGGAGGGTTAGAACAGATACGCAGTATTTT. It encodes CASSPRRVRTDTQYF.